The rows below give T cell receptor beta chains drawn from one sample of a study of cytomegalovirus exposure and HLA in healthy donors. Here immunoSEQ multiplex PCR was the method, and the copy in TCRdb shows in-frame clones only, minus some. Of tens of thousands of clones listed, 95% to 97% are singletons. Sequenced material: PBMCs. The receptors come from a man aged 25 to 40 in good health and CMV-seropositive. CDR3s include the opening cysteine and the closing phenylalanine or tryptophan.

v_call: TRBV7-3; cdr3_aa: CASSLSVKTGVNTEAFF
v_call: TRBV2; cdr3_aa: CASTTVRYPYEQYF
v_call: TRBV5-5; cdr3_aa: CASSLTGSSYEQYF
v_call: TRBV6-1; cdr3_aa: CASSGSRVRNTEAFF
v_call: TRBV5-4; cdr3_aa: CASSPAGGQSTDTQYF
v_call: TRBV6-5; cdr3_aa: CASSLTGGKGNQPQHF
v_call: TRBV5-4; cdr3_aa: CASSPRDRGNIQYF
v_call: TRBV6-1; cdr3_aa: CASHGQGPAQPQHF
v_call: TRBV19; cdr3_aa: CASSIPGTEAFF
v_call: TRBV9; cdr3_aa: CASSVARGYGYTF
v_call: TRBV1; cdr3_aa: CTSSGAGQLGNTIYF
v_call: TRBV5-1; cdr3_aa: CASSLGPSQETQYF
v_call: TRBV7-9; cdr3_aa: CASSLPHRGQGGTGELFF
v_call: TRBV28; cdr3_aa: CASSLSYKLQYTGELFF
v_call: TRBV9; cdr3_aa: CASSVADGTYEQYF
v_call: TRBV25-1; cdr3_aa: CASRKGQAVAEAFF
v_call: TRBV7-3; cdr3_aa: CASSSPGLAGVFF
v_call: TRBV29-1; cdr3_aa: CSVGEVFKNIQYF
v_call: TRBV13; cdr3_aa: CASSLLRQVMTDTQYF
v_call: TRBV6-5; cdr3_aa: CASSYSPAGGRETQYF
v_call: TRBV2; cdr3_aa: CASSEIPGGDYGYTF
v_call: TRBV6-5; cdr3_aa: CASQGSLVTGELFF
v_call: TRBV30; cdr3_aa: CAWSAPYEQYF
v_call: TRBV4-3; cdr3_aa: CASSQDQGQGYEQYF
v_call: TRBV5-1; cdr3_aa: CASSTTRGLYEQYF
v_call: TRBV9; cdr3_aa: CASSTPAANDYGYTF
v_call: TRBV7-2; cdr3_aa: CATAPGQGNTEAFF
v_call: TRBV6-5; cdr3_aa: CASRTLDTSYEQYF
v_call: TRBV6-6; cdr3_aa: CASSYSGLAGEQYF
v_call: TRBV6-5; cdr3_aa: CASSSTPSYGYTF
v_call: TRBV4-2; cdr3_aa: CASSQLGARGTYSNQPQHF
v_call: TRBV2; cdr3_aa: CASRGTGTGNTIYF
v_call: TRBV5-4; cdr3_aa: CASSQTSGRPGSYEQYF
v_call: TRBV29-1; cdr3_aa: CSVRRDPSEAFF
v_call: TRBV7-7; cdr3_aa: CASSPSLRAGGNNEQFF
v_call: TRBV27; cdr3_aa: CASSLLGSREGLDTQYF
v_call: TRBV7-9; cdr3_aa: CASSKIGEGIGDEQFF
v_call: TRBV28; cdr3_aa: CASSTRTGKVRVNQPQHF
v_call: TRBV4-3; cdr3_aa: CASSQELAGQGGDTQYF
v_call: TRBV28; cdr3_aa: CASHNNRGRVSPQHF
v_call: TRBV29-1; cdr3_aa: CSVVQIKETQYF
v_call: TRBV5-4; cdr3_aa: CASSTGQGFQETQYF
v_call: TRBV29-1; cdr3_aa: CSVGGGAEYTGELFF
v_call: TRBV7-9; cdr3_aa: CASSLEVIGTDGNYGYTF